This T cell receptor (beta chain) appears in the sequencing data of a study of cytomegalovirus exposure and HLA in healthy donors. This clone appeared once. Its matching antigen is unknown. CDR1 and CDR2 (germline): MNHEY, SVGAGI. The CDR3 totals 15 residues. The trim removed 6 bases at V and 10 bases at J, leaving 16 bases unmatched. Vbeta (60) and Jbeta (13) primers were used in the PCR. Profiled with immunoSEQ multiplex PCR; TCRdb holds only in-frame clones, not every one. The sample lists some 180,000 clones, about 81% seen once, with approximately 1.4% in the top ten. General study points: Sequencing had likely introduced a cluster of highly shared sequence variants as an artifact.

Sequencing input: PBMCs. The clonotype originates from a man in his forties in good health and CMV-seronegative. The chain is built from TRBV6-5 and TRBJ1-1, with 8 positions matching TRBD1. The CDR3 DNA sequence: TGTGCCAGCAGCCTCATTGCAGGGGGCTCGGGTGGAGCTTTCTTT. Translating it yields CASSLIAGGSGGAFF.